The rows below give T cell receptor beta chains drawn from one sample of a study of PD-1 blockade in classical Hodgkin lymphoma. Repertoires were generated with immunoSEQ multiplex PCR, while TCRdb's copy carries only in-frame clones and drops some. The sample contains tens of thousands of clones, around 78% of which appear only once. Sample: peripheral blood mononuclear cells (PBMCs), taken before the fourth cycle of nivolumab. Every receptor here comes from a human donor with classical Hodgkin lymphoma. Each CDR3 is given with its conserved first and last residue. Fields, in order: CDR3 protein, CDR3 DNA, J gene, D gene, V gene, clone size. D genes are given only for firm matches. The size field is filled for only some rows; it gives once, few, many or a size class.

CDR3: CASSLGTGIYGYTF
DNA: TGTGCCAGCAGCTTAGGGACAGGGATCTATGGCTACACCTTC
J: TRBJ1-2
D: TRBD1
V: TRBV7-2
size: .

CDR3: CASSLGWRRFPEAFF
DNA: TGTGCCAGCAGCTTGGGGTGGAGAAGGTTCCCTGAAGCTTTCTTT
J: TRBJ1-1
D: .
V: TRBV5-5
size: .

CDR3: CASSPSGKETQYF
DNA: TGTGCCAGCTCACCATCAGGGAAGGAGACCCAGTACTTC
J: TRBJ2-5
D: .
V: TRBV18
size: .

CDR3: CASSLGTAQETQYF
DNA: TGTGCCAGCAGCTTAGGGACAGCCCAAGAGACCCAGTACTTC
J: TRBJ2-5
D: .
V: TRBV11-2
size: once

CDR3: CASSILPTSGANVLTF
DNA: TGTGCCAGTAGTATCCTTCCAACTTCTGGGGCCAACGTCCTGACTTTC
J: TRBJ2-6
D: .
V: TRBV19
size: .

CDR3: CASSFARADTQYF
DNA: TGTGCCAGCAGCTTTGCTAGAGCAGATACGCAGTATTTT
J: TRBJ2-3
D: .
V: TRBV11-2
size: .

CDR3: CASSSLTGAEGLSYEQYF
DNA: TGTGCCAGCAGCTCGCTGACGGGGGCAGAAGGATTATCCTACGAGCAGTACTTC
J: TRBJ2-7
D: .
V: TRBV7-9
size: .

CDR3: CASSITGFSVNQPQHF
DNA: TGTGCCAGTAGTATAACAGGATTTAGCGTCAATCAGCCCCAGCATTTT
J: TRBJ1-5
D: .
V: TRBV19
size: .

CDR3: CASAPGHPGPMSAQYF
DNA: TGTGCTAGTGCCCCGGGGCATCCGGGACCTATGTCGGCGCAGTATTTT
J: TRBJ2-3
D: .
V: TRBV12-5
size: .

CDR3: CAISETERDGYTF
DNA: TGTGCCATCAGTGAGACAGAGCGGGATGGCTACACCTTC
J: TRBJ1-2
D: .
V: TRBV10-3
size: .

CDR3: CASKSLFNEKLFF
DNA: TGTGCCAGCAAGTCGCTTTTTAATGAAAAACTGTTTTTT
J: TRBJ1-4
D: .
V: TRBV27
size: .

CDR3: CSVRGFGTDTQYF
DNA: TGCAGCGTGCGGGGGTTCGGCACAGATACGCAGTATTTT
J: TRBJ2-3
D: TRBD2
V: TRBV29-1
size: .

CDR3: CAWSAPRTGVTYGYTF
DNA: TGTGCCTGGAGTGCCCCAAGGACAGGGGTGACCTATGGCTACACCTTC
J: TRBJ1-2
D: TRBD1
V: TRBV30
size: .

CDR3: CAIRTGTGAYEQFF
DNA: TGTGCCATCAGGACCGGGACAGGGGCATATGAGCAGTTCTTC
J: TRBJ2-1
D: TRBD1
V: TRBV10-3
size: few

CDR3: CASSLGNTGELFF
DNA: TGTGCCAGCAGCTTAGGGAACACCGGGGAGCTGTTTTTT
J: TRBJ2-2
D: .
V: TRBV7-9
size: .